The clone carrying this TCR beta chain was counted at least ten times. This specimen belongs to a study of molecular identifiers for immune sequencing clone quantification. Naive CD8 T cells, phenotype CD8+CD4-CCR7+CD45RA+, were sorted. TCRdb reprocessed the PCR reads via MiXCR and lists one record per CDR3 protein. The profile shows over 600,000 distinct CDR3 sequences, just under 20% of them singletons. The CDR3 consists of 16 residues. Germline lookup yields CDR1 MNHEY and CDR2 SVGEGT. V was clipped by 5 bases and J by 4 bases; unmatched bases: 13. This clonotype was obtained from a human donor in good health. Some libraries in this study had Jurkat cell RNA spiked in. The V gene is TRBV6-2 or TRBV6-3, the J gene TRBJ1-2, with 7 bases that match TRBD1. The sample comprised naive CD8+ T cells from blood, with Jurkat cell RNA spiked in. Indicated subset: FACS-sorted CD8+CD4-CCR7+CD45RA+ naive T cells. The CDR3 bases are TGTGCCAGCAGTAACCCTACGACAGGGTTTACCTATGGCTACACCTTC. Its translation is CASSNPTTGFTYGYTF.